This T cell receptor (beta chain) came from a study of blood T cell repertoires in COVID-19 (dated by TCRdb to 2019 to 2021). Broadly, across the study: The collaborator samples originated in the United States, Italy and Spain and spanned the acute and convalescent phases of COVID-19. Sample metadata almost always included a de-identified subject ID, COVID-19 status, age in years and sex. Subjects who had been exposed to COVID-19, were actively infected with it, or had recovered from it provided the deeply sampled blood TCRbeta repertoires that made up the dataset. HLA class I and class II types, where available, came from metadata supplied by the sample provider rather than from assay-based typing. Samples came from the ongoing ImmuneRACE study (first 160 participants) plus 1,254 subjects from 6 global collaborators. The repertoires were released in a freely available public database intended as a resource for research on the immune response to SARS-CoV-2. The material from the prospective study consisted of cDNA or gDNA derived from T cells, B-cell-depleted T cells, or PBMCs.

Points on this clone: What this receptor recognizes is not known. Base qualities were left out, and no much larger clone turns up one base away.

The immunoSEQ Assay, a bias-controlled multiplex PCR, was used to amplify TCRbeta CDR3 regions from genomic DNA. In the authors' own workflow: The number of nucleated cells in each sample was estimated from the amplification of reference gene primers within the assay. To quantify the absolute abundance of each unique TCRbeta CDR3 rearrangement, sequence reads were collapsed and filtered. For each sample, productive Simpson clonality was calculated as the square root of Simpson's diversity index across productive rearrangements. TCRdb re-hosts the immuneACCESS table, in-frame sequences only. Its copies lack some clones; in the studies checked, an unresolved V gene accounts for under half of them, and the cause for the rest is not known. V and J calls and clone size are copied from that table; D and trimming were computed from the DNA. The sample records some 48,000 clones, about 86% of which are singletons. The biggest ten clones account for over 40% of the sample.

Collaborating institutions collected whole blood in K2EDTA tubes following their own protocols. For TCRbeta analysis, collaborators shipped samples in one of three forms: frozen whole blood, isolated PBMCs, or DNA extracted from either of those sample types. As encoded in the germline V gene (reference sequence), CDR1 is MNHEY while CDR2 is SMNVEV. From the cysteine up to the phenylalanine, the CDR3 has a length of 16 residues. Only the CDR3 DNA is retained, 48 bases long and in frame from the first base. At the junction V is shortened by 4 bases and J by 2 bases, with 15 bases in between. Findings and caveats that apply to the study as a whole: The amount of clinical and demographic metadata varied by source and participant and was provided uncurated.

The sequence derives from a human donor in a cohort sampled during active COVID-19. Sequences were obtained from peripheral blood. The chain is assembled from TRBV27 and TRBJ1-3; a weak D assignment points to TRBD1 (6 bases agree). The CDR3 in this case is CASSSSAGGPGNTIYF. Here is the DNA: TGTGCCAGCAGTTCCTCGGCGGGGGGCCCTGGAAACACCATATATTTT.